The 30 T cell receptor beta chains in this list originate from one sample, sequenced in a study of OX40 agonist ivuxolimab in advanced cancers. Some clones are missing from TCRdb's copy, which holds only in-frame ones; the method was immunoSEQ multiplex PCR. The sample lists about 43,000 clones, approximately 83% occurring once. The sequences come from CD4+ or CD8+ T cells sorted from blood, collected in a trial of the OX40 agonist ivuxolimab. Receptors were obtained from an adult with an advanced solid tumor such as melanoma, head and neck, liver or kidney cancer.

The chain couples TRBV6-4 to TRBJ1-3, with 10 bases identical to TRBD1. J was trimmed by 3 bases and V by 5 bases; bases with no gene match: 7. Germline V gene data show CDR1 as MRHNA and CDR2 as SNTAGT. This CDR3 is built from 16 residues. The CDR3 DNA is TGTGCCAGCAGTTCCCGGACAGGGGGAAATGGAAACACCATATATTTT. This codes for CASSSRTGGNGNTIYF.

The chain recombines TRBV7-9 with TRBJ1-1; no clear D gene. V was shortened by 2 bases and J by 3 bases, with 13 bases between the two germline ends. The CDR3 is 15 residues long. CDR1 and CDR2 from the germline V gene are SEHNR and FQNEAQ (reference sequence). The CDR3 DNA reads as TGTGCCAGCAGCTTAAGTACGGGTTGGGACACTGAAGCTTTCTTT. It yields the protein CASSLSTGWDTEAFF.

The V gene is TRBV5-1, the J gene TRBJ2-2, with a possible D match to TRBD2 (6 bases). Trimming stripped 1 base from V and 5 bases from J, with 12 bases between. Per the germline V gene, CDR1 is SGHRS and CDR2 is YFSETQ. The CDR3 loop spans 15 amino acids. The CDR3 coding sequence is TGCGCCAGCAGCTTGCGGGGGAGTACTACCGGGGAGCTGTTTTTT. Translation: CASSLRGSTTGELFF. Based on the CDR3 plus reference TRBV5-1 and TRBJ2-2, the full variable domain is KAGVTQTPRYLIKTRGQQVTLSCSPISGHRSVSWYQQTPGQGLQFLFEYFSETQRNKGNFPGRFSGRQFSNSRSEMNVSTLELGDSALYLCASSLRGSTTGELFFGEGSRLTVL.

The chain is built from TRBV4-2 and TRBJ2-7; 7 nucleotides align to TRBD1. Germline lookup yields CDR1 LGHNA and CDR2 YNFKEQ. CDR3 length: 17 amino acids. The trim removed 1 base at V and 4 bases at J, leaving 13 bases unmatched. The CDR3 DNA reads as TGTGCCAGCAGCCAAGGAGGGTTAGGGGGCCCGCCTTACGAGCAGTACTTC. Its translation is CASSQGGLGGPPYEQYF.

CDR3 region: CASSLYYNSPLHF. CDR3 sequence (DNA): TGTGCCAGCAGTTTATACTATAATTCACCCCTCCACTTT. The chain recombines TRBV27 with TRBJ1-6, with no clear D. The CDR3 is 13 residues long. The V end was cut by 1 base, the J end by 3 bases, with 1 base between. Germline-derived CDR1 and CDR2 are MNHEY and SMNVEV (reference sequence).

V is TRBV28 and J is TRBJ1-1; D gene uncertain. CDR1 is MDHEN, CDR2 SYDVKM, per germline. The V and J ends lost 1 base and 1 base respectively, with 10 bases between them. The CDR3 consists of 15 residues. The CDR3 spells CASSLYTPGNTEAFF. CDR3 DNA sequence: TGTGCCAGCAGTTTATATACCCCGGGGAACACTGAAGCTTTCTTT.

The chain combines TRBV6-4 with TRBJ2-1, with TRBD2 matching 11 bases. CDR1 MRHNA and CDR2 SNTAGT come from the germline V gene. This CDR3 is 15 amino acids long. Trimming at V came to 5 bases and at J to 7 bases, leaving 7 bases not matched to a gene. Here the CDR3 reads CASSQTSGAGNEQFF. The CDR3 coding sequence is TGTGCCAGCAGTCAGACTAGCGGGGCGGGTAATGAGCAGTTCTTC.

The chain combines TRBV28 with TRBJ2-5, with 8 bases matching TRBD1. The J call may be mistaken, given a closer DNA end match to TRBJ2-7. The CDR3 extends over 16 amino acids. Per germline, CDR1 MDHEN and CDR2 SYDVKM. The CDR3 reads CASSSRQGPSSYEQYF. The CDR3, as DNA: TGTGCCAGCAGTTCCAGACAGGGGCCCTCCTCCTACGAGCAGTACTTC.

The chain employs TRBV6-4 and TRBJ1-5; 7 bases align to TRBD1. Germline assignment: CDR1 MRHNA and CDR2 SNTAGT. Germline trimming cut 5 bases from V and 6 bases from J; bases unmatched to any gene: 10. The CDR3 extends over 15 amino acids. CDR3 protein: CASSYSEGAGQPQHF. The CDR3 region has the DNA TGTGCCAGCAGTTACAGTGAGGGGGCGGGTCAGCCCCAGCATTTT.

The rearrangement uses TRBV7-9 and TRBJ2-4; 7 nucleotides align to TRBD1. Germline-derived CDR1 and CDR2 are SEHNR and FQNEAQ (reference sequence). V dropped 1 base and J dropped 0; count of bases not matched to a gene: 0. CDR3 length equals 15 residues. The CDR3 region is CASSLEGAAKNIQYF. The CDR3 DNA reads as TGTGCCAGCAGCTTAGAGGGGGCAGCCAAAAACATTCAGTACTTC. Looking up the rest from reference TRBV7-9 and TRBJ2-4 gives the full variable domain: DTGVSQNPRHKITKRGQNVTFRCDPISEHNRLYWYRQTLGQGPEFLTYFQNEAQLEKSRLLSDRFSAERPKGSFSTLEIQRTEQGDSAMYLCASSLEGAAKNIQYFGAGTRLSVL.

Worth noting for this clone: Other nucleotide sequences in the sample specify the same CDR3. The chain is built from TRBV9 and TRBJ2-5, with 10 bases that match TRBD1. The V gene's germline CDR1 is SGDLS and CDR2 YYNGEE. The CDR3 loop spans 15 amino acids. J lost 5 bases, V lost 4 bases, and 8 bases had no gene match. The CDR3 loop is CASSPGTGDWETQYF. The CDR3 coding sequence is TGTGCCAGCAGCCCCGGGACAGGGGATTGGGAGACCCAGTACTTC.

The rearrangement uses TRBV6-5 and TRBJ1-1; 7 positions agree with TRBD1. The CDR3 is 13 amino acids. Germline V lookup: CDR1 MNHEY, CDR2 SVGAGI. V lost 6 bases and J lost 3; bases outside the gene matches: 4. The CDR3 region is CASSDRDDTEAFF. The CDR3 DNA follows: TGTGCCAGCAGCGACAGGGACGACACTGAAGCTTTCTTT.

Only one count was recorded for this clone. This chain uses TRBV5-1 with TRBJ2-1; D is perhaps TRBD2 (5 bases). Germline V gives CDR1 SGHRS, CDR2 YFSETQ. This CDR3 region has 14 residues. V lost 2 bases, J lost 5 bases, and 11 bases lay in between. DNA of the CDR3: TGCGCCAGCAGCTTCGGGGAGCAAAACAATGAGCAGTTCTTC. Its protein product is CASSFGEQNNEQFF.

J is TRBJ1-5 and V is TRBV7-9; tentatively, D is TRBD1 (6 bases). This CDR3 has 13 amino acids. CDR1 is SEHNR and CDR2 is FQNEAQ in the germline V gene (reference sequence). Trimming removed 5 bases from V and 4 bases from J, with 9 bases in between. CDR3 nucleotide sequence: TGTGCCAGCAGCAGGGACACGAATCAGCCCCAGCATTTT. Its translation is CASSRDTNQPQHF.

The chain's CDR3 is CASSQARTGIMNTEAFF. DNA for the CDR3: TGTGCCAGCAGCCAAGCCCGCACAGGGATTATGAACACTGAAGCTTTCTTT. The chain is built from TRBV9 and TRBJ1-1; TRBD1 might be the D (6 bases). Per germline, CDR1 SGDLS and CDR2 YYNGEE. V lost 4 bases to trimming and J lost 0 bases, with 19 bases between them. The CDR3 spans 17 residues.

The chain combines TRBV6-4 with TRBJ1-5; tentative D call: TRBD1 (5 bases). Trimming left V 4 bases short and J 1 base short, with 11 bases between. This CDR3 comprises 15 residues. Germline loops: CDR1 MRHNA, CDR2 SNTAGT. CDR3: CASSGGGGSNQPQHF. The DNA for the CDR3 is TGTGCCAGCAGTGGAGGCGGGGGGAGCAATCAGCCCCAGCATTTT.

V usage is TRBV6-1 and J usage is TRBJ2-1; weak D call: TRBD2 (7 bases). Germline CDR1 and CDR2: MNHNS and SASEGT. The CDR3 is 17 amino acids. V was clipped by 0 bases and J by 6 bases, with 18 bases between them. CDR3: CASSEALRGGVSNEQFF. The CDR3 region has the DNA TGTGCCAGCAGTGAAGCTTTGAGGGGGGGCGTCAGCAATGAGCAGTTCTTC.

This chain connects TRBV10-3 to TRBJ2-3; TRBD2 matches 10 bases. The germline CDR1 and CDR2 sequences are ENHRY and SYGVKD. The CDR3 is 14 residues long. Unmatched junction bases numbered 7, after V lost 5 bases and J lost 8 bases. CDR3 nucleotides: TGTGCCATCAGTCCGGGACTAGCGCCGAGTACGCAGTATTTT. Amino acids: CAISPGLAPSTQYF.

This chain joins TRBV4-1 and TRBJ2-2; no clear D. V was trimmed by 5 bases and J by 9 bases, leaving 10 bases between them. This CDR3 region has 12 residues. The germline CDR1 and CDR2 sequences are MGHRA and YSYEKL. CDR3 loop: CASSDSYRELFF. The CDR3 nucleotides are TGCGCCAGCAGCGACTCCTACAGGGAGCTGTTTTTT.

This chain uses TRBV2 with TRBJ2-2; D perhaps matches TRBD1 (5 bases). Trimming stripped 3 bases from V and 2 bases from J, with 7 bases between. The CDR3 covers 14 residues. The germline V gene has CDR1 SNHLY and CDR2 FYNNEI. The CDR3 reads CASSDQGNTGELFF. The CDR3 region has the DNA TGTGCCAGCAGTGATCAGGGAAACACCGGGGAGCTGTTTTTT.

The V gene is TRBV23-1, the J gene TRBJ2-7, with D possibly called TRBD1 or TRBD2 (5 bases each). TRBV23-1 is an ORF, and what it does is uncertain. This CDR3 comprises 12 residues. Written as DNA, the CDR3 is TGCGCTACCAGGGACCTGGGTTACGAGCAGTACTTC. Translated: CATRDLGYEQYF.

The rearrangement uses TRBV11-2 and TRBJ2-7; D is perhaps TRBD2 (6 bases). CDR1 is SGHAT and CDR2 is FQNNGV in the germline V gene. The V end lost 1 base, the J end lost 1 base, and 8 bases lay between the germline ends. The CDR3 runs to 14 residues. The CDR3 nucleotides read TGTGCCAGCAGCTTAGCGGCGGGGTCCTACGAGCAGTACTTC. This sequence encodes CASSLAAGSYEQYF.

In its sample, this clone was seen once. CDR3 protein: CASSEVGTRSETQYF. The CDR3 coding sequence is TGTGCCAGCAGTGAAGTGGGGACTAGAAGCGAGACCCAGTACTTC. This chain uses TRBV6-1 with TRBJ2-5; 8 bases fit TRBD2. Germline V gives CDR1 MNHNS, CDR2 SASEGT. The V and J ends lost 1 base and 5 bases, in that order; junction bases with no gene match: 6. The length of the CDR3 is 15 residues.

The CDR3 here is CASSLTSGGTDTQYF. CDR3 bases: TGTGCCAGCAGCTTGACTAGCGGGGGAACAGATACGCAGTATTTT. This chain joins TRBV7-9 and TRBJ2-3; 12 bases align to TRBD2. Germline loops: CDR1 SEHNR, CDR2 FQNEAQ (reference sequence). The V and J ends lost 3 bases and 3 bases, in that order; junction bases with no gene match: 1. CDR3 length: 15 amino acids.

The V gene is TRBV28, the J gene TRBJ1-1; 8 bases are shared with TRBD1. Trimming removed 4 bases from V and 0 bases from J; junction bases left unmatched: 4. CDR1 and CDR2 from the germline V gene are MDHEN and SYDVKM. CDR3 length equals 15 residues. The CDR3 spells CASSSGGQLNTEAFF. CDR3 sequence (DNA): TGTGCCAGCAGTTCAGGGGGCCAGCTGAACACTGAAGCTTTCTTT.

This chain uses TRBV6-6 with TRBJ1-1, with 8 bases aligning to TRBD1. V was pared by 6 bases and J by 4 bases, with 7 bases of the junction left unmatched. CDR1 is MNHNY and CDR2 is SVGAGI in the germline V gene (reference sequence). The CDR3 runs 14 residues. The CDR3 coding sequence is TGTGCCAGCAGGGGGACAGGAGACGGCACTGAAGCTTTCTTT. This gives the protein CASRGTGDGTEAFF.

The chain links TRBV29-1 to TRBJ1-2; 9 nucleotides agree with TRBD1. CDR1 is SQVTM and CDR2 is ANQGSEA in the germline V gene. The CDR3 sequence is 12 residues long. V shed 6 bases, J shed 7 bases, and the junction held 6 bases outside the gene matches. Written as DNA, the CDR3 is TGCAGCGTGGAGGACAGGGGAGGTGGCTACACCTTC. Translating gives CSVEDRGGGYTF.

This rearrangement joins TRBV11-2 to TRBJ2-3, with 12 bases aligning to TRBD2. After removal of 5 bases from V and 4 bases from J, the junction contained 7 bases not matched to a gene. The CDR3 is made up of 16 amino acids. Germline V gene lookup returns CDR1 SGHAT and CDR2 FQNNGV. The CDR3 coding sequence is TGTGCCAGCAGCCCAAAGCTAGCGGGAGGGCCAGATACGCAGTATTTT. It translates to CASSPKLAGGPDTQYF.

The rearrangement joins TRBV6-5 to TRBJ2-5; D remains ambiguous. The CDR3 is 13 residues long. CDR1 and CDR2 from the germline V gene are MNHEY and SVGAGI. The germline V and J ends were trimmed by 2 bases and 2 bases, with 6 bases remaining between them. Here the CDR3 DNA reads TGTGCCAGCAGTTACGGGCAGCAAGAGACCCAGTACTTC. It yields the protein CASSYGQQETQYF.

The V and J genes are TRBV5-5 and TRBJ1-4; D gene ambiguous. CDR1 SGHKS and CDR2 YYEKEE come from the germline V gene (reference sequence). The CDR3 consists of 14 residues. The V end lost 2 bases, the J end lost 4 bases, and 9 bases lay between the germline ends. The CDR3 bases are TGTGCCAGCAGCTTCCGGCAGGATAATGAAAAACTGTTTTTT. It specifies CASSFRQDNEKLFF.